This T cell receptor beta chain was retrieved from a study of shared clonotypes between healthy human individuals (dated by TCRdb to about 2020). Study-level background: A few men and a couple of women, aged 18 to 49 years, made up the cohort. Per donor, three plates each were used for CD4 naive and CD4 memory, two for CD8 naive, and one for CD8 memory. Blood TCR repertoires of about 5 healthy adults were deeply sequenced to estimate repertoire size and the extent of clonotype sharing between individuals. Different laboratories and diverse techniques were used to prepare libraries and sequence TCR repertoires, to increase sequencing depth and limit assay-specific biases. Each donor's leukapheresis produced roughly between about 0.8 and 8.9 billion PBMCs.

As for this clone: Its antigen is unknown. Per-nucleotide qualities are absent, and no much larger clonotype sits a single base away.

Points the paper makes about the study in general: Naive subsets generally had larger estimated clonotype richness than memory subsets did. The small number of donors limited the genetic and exposure-history diversity represented. Pairwise subsampling led to the expectation that sequencing depth would affect the degree of clonotype sharing among donors. Roughly 5.2% of naive CD4, around 4% of naive CD8, roughly 2.4% of memory CD4, and 0.35% to 0.5% of memory CD8 clonotypes were shared across a few donors. Only blood was sampled, and tissue TCR repertoires likely differ from those in blood. Higher generation probabilities were observed for clonotypes shared by all four sorted-subset donors than for non-shared clonotypes. Incomplete sequencing was indicated by rarefaction of sorted-subset datasets, despite the large sequencing depth.

At the junction V is shortened by 3 bases and J by 1 base; bases outside the gene matches: 2. Sequences MDHEN (CDR1) and SYDVKM (CDR2) are obtained from the germline V gene. The CDR3 holds 14 amino acids from the cysteine to the phenylalanine. Only CDR3 DNA remains: 42 bases, in frame from the first base. Using the deep immunoSEQ assay, TCR CDR3 regions were amplified from genomic DNA by multiplex PCR. Extracted genomic DNA from each cell subset was spread evenly across all wells of several immunoSEQ 96-well plates, with each plate serving as a replicate. For sorted subsets, around 200 ng genomic DNA, equal to tens of thousands of T cell genomes, was loaded into each replicate PCR. Purified libraries were measured with a Qubit 3.0 fluorometer, size-checked on a Bioanalyzer 2100, and measured again with the KAPA Library Quantification kit. Each immunoSEQ 96-well plate was sequenced on its own single-read 150-cycle Illumina NextSeq 550 flow cell. On the authors' methods: The immunoSEQ output contained only junctional sequences without quality scores, so filtering could not match that applied to full-length reads. Sequences were annotated with PyIR, a Python wrapper for IgBLAST v1.9, using IMGT germline references to assign V/J genes and CDR3. Reads with weak V/J assignments (E-value above 1e-6), missing CDR3, stop codons, out-of-frame junctions, or ambiguous translated residues were removed. V3J clonotypes were defined by identical inferred V gene, J gene, and CDR3 amino acid sequence. The percentage overlap between two repertoires was calculated by dividing the number of shared unique clonotypes by the size of the smaller repertoire. Three approaches were used to assess repertoire richness: RTK rarefaction, the Chao1 estimator, and Recon v2.1 estimates of unobserved clonotypes. Generation probabilities for all TCRbeta clonotypes obtained by the gDNA method from several donors were computed using OLGA. Sourced from immuneACCESS, this table was stored by TCRdb with only in-frame sequences that have V and J called. A share of the clones is absent; for the studies checked, an unresolved V gene accounts for under half, and the remainder has no known explanation. V, J and clone size derive from that table, while D and trimming were established from the DNA sequence. This sample gives about 730,000 clones in total; 55% to 80% of them show up just once. Of the sample, over 1.5% is held by the ten largest clones.

Donors were healthy HIV-negative adults with no recently reported acute infections or vaccinations. All donors were Caucasian adults living in Nashville, Tennessee, USA. Magnetic negative selection was used to enrich CD4+ T cells, after which naive cells were positively selected on CD45RA and the negative fraction became the memory subset. Blood was collected by leukapheresis, and PBMCs were isolated by Ficoll-Histopaque density gradient centrifugation and then cryopreserved in liquid nitrogen vapor phase. Analytical flow cytometry was used to check the purity and quantity of every magnetically sorted T cell population. From each sorted fraction, genomic DNA was isolated and quantified by UV absorbance on a Nanodrop 2000c.

Sequences were obtained from memory CD4+ T cells sorted from blood. The sample's cell subset or site, from its label and the paper: CD45RA-negative fraction. The chain is made from TRBV28 and TRBJ2-7; 8 bases in between match TRBD2. The clonotype was recovered from a woman aged 25 to 39 in good health. The CDR3 protein sequence reads: CASSFPSGSYEQYF. In nucleotides, the sequence is TGTGCCAGCAGTTTTCCTAGCGGGTCCTACGAGCAGTACTTC.